These T cell receptor beta chains were read from a single sample in a study of T cell clones after liver transplantation. Produced via immunoSEQ multiplex PCR; TCRdb's table is partial and in-frame only. The sample has around 80,000 clones; nearly 85% are singletons. Specimen: CD4+ T cells from blood, collected around 45 months after liver transplant. Receptors were obtained from a human patient who received a liver transplant. Part of the T cell pool may stem from the graft donor. The CDR3 runs from the conserved cysteine through the conserved F or W. D genes are given only for firm matches. The size entry is marked missing in some rows and otherwise reads once, few, many or a size class.

j_call cdr3_length d_call clone_size v_call cdr3_aa cdr3_nt
TRBJ1-2 16 TRBD1 few TRBV4-2 CASSQTPGQGTYGYTF TGTGCCAGCAGCCAAACACCGGGACAGGGAACCTATGGCTACACCTTC
TRBJ2-1 15 . . TRBV6-1 CASIKQGMTYNEQFF TGTGCCAGCATAAAGCAGGGGATGACCTACAATGAGCAGTTCTTC
TRBJ1-2 19 TRBD1 once TRBV4-3 CASSQDMGTGRLANYGYTF TGCGCCAGCAGCCAAGATATGGGGACAGGGAGATTAGCTAACTATGGCTACACCTTC
TRBJ2-6 17 TRBD1 . TRBV7-3 CASSWDRGSPGANVLTF TGTGCCAGCAGCTGGGACAGGGGTTCCCCTGGGGCCAACGTCCTGACTTTC
TRBJ1-1 13 . . TRBV7-9 CASSLGGETEAFF TGTGCCAGCAGCTTAGGAGGGGAGACTGAAGCTTTCTTT
TRBJ2-3 14 TRBD2 . TRBV11-3 CASSPLAGGDTQYF TGTGCCAGCAGCCCTCTAGCGGGAGGAGATACGCAGTATTTT
TRBJ1-1 15 . . TRBV28 CASSLPRSLGTEAFF TGTGCCAGCAGTTTGCCCCGATCCCTAGGCACTGAAGCTTTCTTT
TRBJ1-5 14 TRBD1 . TRBV28 CASSSNRGLEPQHF TGTGCCAGCAGTTCGAACAGGGGGCTGGAGCCCCAGCATTTT
TRBJ1-1 15 TRBD1 . TRBV18 CASSKQGRENTEAFF TGTGCCAGCTCAAAACAGGGGCGGGAGAACACTGAAGCTTTCTTT
TRBJ1-1 14 . . TRBV7-2 CASSLRPDNTEAFF TGTGCCAGCAGCTTAAGGCCCGATAACACTGAAGCTTTCTTT
TRBJ1-2 15 . . TRBV7-9 CASSLVPEPNYGYTF TGTGCCAGCAGCTTAGTCCCGGAACCTAACTATGGCTACACCTTC
TRBJ2-3 16 . . TRBV10-2 CASSQGDPKLGGTQYF TGCGCCAGCAGTCAAGGGGACCCCAAGCTCGGGGGCACGCAGTATTTT
TRBJ1-3 15 . once TRBV6-5 CASSRDGSSGNTIYF TGTGCCAGCAGTAGGGACGGCTCCTCTGGAAACACCATATATTTT
TRBJ1-2 11 . . TRBV6-5 CASGTSYGYTF TGTGCCAGCGGGACCAGCTATGGCTACACCTTC
TRBJ1-2 13 . . TRBV5-1 CASKMLSNYGYTF TGCGCCAGCAAAATGTTATCTAACTATGGCTACACCTTC
TRBJ2-3 14 . . TRBV28 CASRTPVGADTQYF TGTGCCAGCAGGACACCGGTCGGGGCAGATACGCAGTATTTT
TRBJ1-1 13 . . TRBV29-1 CSVEVRVNTEAFF TGCAGCGTTGAGGTTAGGGTTAACACTGAAGCTTTCTTT
TRBJ2-6 16 . . TRBV5-1 CASSLLQISGANVLTF TGCGCCAGCAGCTTGCTTCAGATCTCTGGGGCCAACGTCCTGACTTTC
TRBJ2-1 13 TRBD2 . TRBV5-1 CASSSGSTNEQFF TGCGCCAGCAGCAGCGGGAGTACGAATGAGCAGTTCTTC